Below, one TCR beta chain is given with its context. Its cognate antigen has yet to be identified. No base quality values were provided; no much bigger clone lies one nucleotide off. The sequencing machine was an Illumina HiSeq 1500. TCRdb redid the processing of the public reads, applying fastp at Q25 and MiXCR, and retained in-frame beta chains. Rows with a matching CDR3 protein are joined into one entry that keeps the most common DNA and genes. This sample is represented by tens of thousands of distinct CDR3 sequences; 24% of them were singletons. 50% of the sample belongs to the ten largest clones. The sample's treatment or condition, from its label and the paper: in vitro stimulation with specific CMV peptide epitopes to enrich CMV-specific T cells. These data originate in a study of T cell repertoires in cytomegalovirus infection (dated by TCRdb to between 2019 and 2020). Some background on the complete study: The peptide stimulations were aimed at well-studied HLA-B-restricted epitopes as well as recently identified HLA-C-restricted CMV epitopes, whose presentation resists viral immunomodulation. Donor HLA type was relevant to the analysis, because carriage of CMV infection together with the matching HLA type was indicated by public TCR beta signatures.

CDR1 SGHDT and CDR2 YYEEEE are derived from the germline V gene. At the junction V is shortened by 1 base and J by 0 bases, with 7 bases in between. The CDR3 has 14 amino acids, counting the end cysteine and phenylalanine. Just the 42-base CDR3 DNA is kept, in frame starting at base 1. Broader findings and caveats from the paper: The ex vivo response was dominated by HLA-C-restricted CMV-specific TCR beta clonotypes, and the single most frequent clonotype in two of eight donors was supplied by these HLA-C-restricted clonotypes. Carriers of CMV infection plus the relevant HLA type were discriminated by the cumulative frequency of public TCR beta family members in the study cohort and in an independent roughly 370-donor cohort.

The clonotype was recovered from a human donor in good health (CMV status not recorded). Some clones in this sample may be carry-over from other donors' samples. The sample was CD8+ T cells from cultured PBMCs, taken from culture after CMV antigen stimulation. The V and J genes are TRBV5-6 and TRBJ1-1, with the D gene too uncertain to name. The sequenced DNA: TGTGCCAGCAGCTTGCGAGGGATGAACACTGAAGCTTTCTTT. The resulting protein is CASSLRGMNTEAFF. With all but the CDR3 taken from the reference TRBV5-6 and TRBJ1-1 genes, the full variable domain is: DAGVTQSPTHLIKTRGQQVTLRCSPKSGHDTVSWYQQALGQGPQFIFQYYEEEERQRGNFPDRFSGHQFPNYSSELNVNALLLGDSALYLCASSLRGMNTEAFFGQGTRLTVV.